The rows below give T cell receptor beta chains drawn from one sample of a study of beta chain features in type 1 diabetes. Repertoires were generated with immunoSEQ multiplex PCR, while TCRdb's copy carries only in-frame clones and drops some. Altogether about 350,000 clones are present, less than 20% being singletons, with the ten largest covering under 0.05%. Sample: naive CD4+ T cells from blood. The receptors shown here come from a young woman in good health. Each CDR3 is given with its conserved first and last residue. The order of the fields is clone size, V gene, D gene, J gene, CDR3 protein, CDR3 DNA. A D gene is named only where the DNA matches it firmly. Where a row states a size, it is once, few, many or the class of an expanded clone; other rows omit it.

few	TRBV9	TRBD2	TRBJ2-5	CASSVVAGLQETQYF	TGTGCCAGCAGCGTAGTAGCGGGACTCCAAGAGACCCAGTACTTC
NA	TRBV14	NA	TRBJ2-1	CASSPRVTTRTTYNEQFF	TGTGCCAGCAGCCCCCGGGTCACAACCAGAACAACCTACAATGAGCAGTTCTTC
few	TRBV30	NA	TRBJ1-5	CAWSAGGNQPQHF	TGTGCCTGGAGTGCTGGAGGCAATCAGCCCCAGCATTTT
NA	TRBV7-2	NA	TRBJ2-3	CASSFRGAGRSTDTQYF	TGTGCCAGCAGCTTTAGAGGGGCGGGGCGAAGCACAGATACGCAGTATTTT
few	TRBV6-5	NA	TRBJ1-1	CASAQGPNEAFF	TGTGCCAGTGCACAGGGCCCGAATGAAGCTTTCTTT
few	TRBV29-1	NA	TRBJ2-4	CSVEFGGANIQYF	TGCAGCGTTGAATTTGGGGGGGCGAACATTCAGTACTTC
NA	TRBV30	TRBD1	TRBJ1-1	CAWSVGQGRPEAFF	TGTGCCTGGAGTGTAGGACAGGGGAGGCCTGAAGCTTTCTTT
NA	TRBV6-5	NA	TRBJ1-2	CASRVELGSNYGYTF	TGTGCCAGCAGAGTCGAACTGGGGAGTAACTATGGCTACACCTTC
few	TRBV5-1	NA	TRBJ2-2	CASSSQDTGELFF	TGCGCCAGCAGCTCTCAGGACACCGGGGAGCTGTTTTTT
NA	TRBV2	NA	TRBJ1-1	CASSDSGVNPEAFF	TGTGCCAGCAGTGATTCAGGGGTGAATCCTGAAGCTTTCTTT
few	TRBV7-2	NA	TRBJ1-5	CASSFGNQPQHF	TGTGCCAGCAGCTTCGGCAATCAGCCCCAGCATTTT
few	TRBV7-2	NA	TRBJ2-2	CASSLALGGTGTGELFF	TGTGCCAGCAGCTTAGCGCTTGGCGGGACTGGCACCGGGGAGCTGTTTTTT
NA	TRBV12-5	TRBD2	TRBJ2-5	CASGSRNLAGETQYF	TGTGCTAGTGGTTCGAGAAATTTAGCGGGAGAGACCCAGTACTTC
few	TRBV6-6	TRBD1	TRBJ1-1	CATTIQGRTEAFF	TGTGCCACTACGATACAGGGGAGGACTGAAGCTTTCTTT
NA	TRBV7-9	TRBD1	TRBJ2-7	CASSSRQGVSYEQYF	TGTGCCAGCAGCTCGAGACAGGGGGTCTCCTACGAGCAGTACTTC
NA	TRBV4-1	TRBD2	TRBJ2-1	CASSQGAGVNNEQFF	TGCGCCAGCAGCCAAGGAGCGGGAGTTAACAATGAGCAGTTCTTC
NA	TRBV5-1	NA	TRBJ1-1	CASSSGPRGTEAFF	TGCGCCAGCAGCTCGGGACCGAGGGGGACTGAAGCTTTCTTT
few	TRBV29-1	NA	TRBJ2-6	CSVALISGANVLTF	TGCAGCGTTGCCCTTATCTCTGGGGCCAACGTCCTGACTTTC
NA	TRBV25-1	NA	TRBJ2-7	CASSFKYEQYF	TGTGCCAGCAGTTTTAAATACGAGCAGTACTTC
NA	TRBV6-6	NA	TRBJ1-5	CASSYSGGTDQPQHF	TGTGCCAGCAGTTACTCGGGGGGTACGGATCAGCCCCAGCATTTT
NA	TRBV29-1	TRBD2	TRBJ2-2	CSVLTTSGVGTGELFF	TGCAGCGTACTCACGACTAGCGGGGTTGGGACCGGGGAGCTGTTTTTT
few	TRBV4-1	NA	TRBJ2-7	CASSQVVQLGRLPSYEQYF	TGCGCCAGCAGCCAAGTAGTCCAGCTAGGACGACTACCCTCCTACGAGCAGTACTTC
few	TRBV7-2	TRBD1	TRBJ1-2	CASSPGTGSYGYTF	TGTGCCAGCAGCCCCGGGACAGGATCCTATGGCTACACCTTC
NA	TRBV7-2	TRBD1	TRBJ2-3	CASSLAGQDTDTQYF	TGTGCCAGCAGCTTAGCAGGACAGGACACAGATACGCAGTATTTT
NA	TRBV30	TRBD1	TRBJ1-2	CAWSSLDRGYGYTF	TGTGCCTGGAGTTCCCTTGACAGGGGGTATGGCTACACCTTC
few	TRBV11-2	NA	TRBJ1-2	CASSSNRVGYTF	TGTGCCAGCAGCTCAAACAGGGTGGGCTACACCTTC
few	TRBV29-1	NA	TRBJ2-1	CSVERGGYNEQFF	TGCAGCGTTGAAAGAGGAGGTTACAATGAGCAGTTCTTC
NA	TRBV11-2	NA	TRBJ2-7	CASSLRVGRIEQYF	TGTGCCAGCAGCTTAAGGGTGGGGCGAATCGAGCAGTACTTC
few	TRBV7-9	NA	TRBJ1-3	CASSPGAVSGNTIYF	TGTGCCAGCAGCCCTGGGGCAGTCTCTGGAAACACCATATATTTT
few	TRBV29-1	TRBD1	TRBJ1-2	CSRDRIYGYTF	TGCAGCCGGGACAGGATCTATGGCTACACCTTC
NA	TRBV15	NA	TRBJ2-7	CATSRDSTYEQYF	TGTGCCACCAGCAGAGACTCTACCTACGAGCAGTACTTC
few	TRBV5-4	TRBD1	TRBJ2-1	CASSVPQGVLEFF	TGTGCCAGCAGCGTCCCCCAGGGGGTCTTGGAGTTCTTC
NA	TRBV19	NA	TRBJ2-2	CASSIGRGRITGELFF	TGTGCCAGTAGTATAGGGAGAGGGCGGATCACCGGGGAGCTGTTTTTT
NA	TRBV29-1	NA	TRBJ1-2	CSVEATTGKYYGYTF	TGCAGCGTTGAAGCTACGACGGGAAAATACTATGGCTACACCTTC
few	TRBV30	TRBD1	TRBJ2-4	CAWSTGDGNIQYF	TGTGCCTGGAGTACAGGGGATGGGAACATTCAGTACTTC
NA	TRBV18	TRBD1	TRBJ2-4	CASSPPTGVNIQYF	TGTGCCAGCTCACCACCGACAGGGGTCAACATTCAGTACTTC
few	TRBV30	NA	TRBJ1-1	CAWSGMGGNMNTEAFF	TGTGCCTGGAGTGGTATGGGGGGTAACATGAACACTGAAGCTTTCTTT
NA	TRBV29-1	TRBD1	TRBJ1-1	CSVESGGTEAFF	TGCAGCGTTGAATCAGGGGGCACTGAAGCTTTCTTT
few	TRBV4-1	TRBD1	TRBJ1-6	CASSQSPGGYSPLHF	TGCGCCAGCAGCCAATCGCCAGGGGGCTACTCACCCCTCCACTTT
few	TRBV18	TRBD1	TRBJ1-5	CASSLTTGANQPQHF	TGTGCCAGCTCACTTACTACAGGGGCAAATCAGCCCCAGCATTTT
few	TRBV19	TRBD1	TRBJ2-5	CASGQGAQETQYF	TGTGCCAGCGGACAGGGGGCACAAGAGACCCAGTACTTC
few	TRBV5-1	TRBD2	TRBJ2-1	CASSLGRLAGEGEQFF	TGCGCCAGCAGCCTGGGAAGGCTAGCGGGAGAGGGGGAGCAGTTCTTC
few	TRBV11-2	NA	TRBJ2-3	CASSFLGGGLTDTQYF	TGTGCCAGCAGCTTTCTTGGGGGAGGTTTGACAGATACGCAGTATTTT
few	TRBV11-2	TRBD1	TRBJ2-5	CASSLSDRPETQYF	TGTGCCAGCAGCCTTTCGGACAGGCCAGAGACCCAGTACTTC
few	TRBV5-1	NA	TRBJ2-7	CASSLGGIYEQYF	TGCGCCAGCAGCCTCGGCGGTATCTACGAGCAGTACTTC
once	TRBV9	NA	TRBJ2-3	CASSVDYRAPGTDTQYF	TGTGCCAGCAGCGTAGATTACAGGGCCCCGGGCACAGATACGCAGTATTTT
NA	TRBV29-1	NA	TRBJ2-1	CSVEDGTGSMNEQFF	TGCAGCGTTGAAGATGGAACAGGGAGTATGAATGAGCAGTTCTTC
NA	TRBV11-1	NA	TRBJ1-2	CASSPISGRNYGYTF	TGTGCCAGCAGCCCGATATCAGGGAGGAACTATGGCTACACCTTC
NA	TRBV11-2	NA	TRBJ2-3	CASSLPGADTQYF	TGTGCCAGCAGCCTTCCCGGGGCAGATACGCAGTATTTT
NA	TRBV5-1	TRBD1	TRBJ2-5	CASSSGQGQETQYF	TGCGCCAGCAGCTCGGGACAGGGCCAAGAGACCCAGTACTTC
few	TRBV5-1	NA	TRBJ1-5	CASSSGLSNQPQHF	TGCGCCAGCAGCTCGGGTTTGAGCAATCAGCCCCAGCATTTT